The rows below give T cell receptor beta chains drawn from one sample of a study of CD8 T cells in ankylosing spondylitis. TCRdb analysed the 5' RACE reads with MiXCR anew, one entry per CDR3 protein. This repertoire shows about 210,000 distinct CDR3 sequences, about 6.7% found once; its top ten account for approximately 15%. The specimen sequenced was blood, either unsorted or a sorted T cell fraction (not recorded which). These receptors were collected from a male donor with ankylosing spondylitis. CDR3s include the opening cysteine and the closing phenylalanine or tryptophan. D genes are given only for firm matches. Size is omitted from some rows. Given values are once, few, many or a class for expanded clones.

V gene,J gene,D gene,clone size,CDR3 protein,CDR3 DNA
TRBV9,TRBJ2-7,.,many,CASSGEDSSYEQYF,TGTGCCAGCAGCGGGGAGGACTCTTCCTACGAGCAGTACTTC
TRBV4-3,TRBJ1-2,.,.,CASSQAGGPLGYTF,TGCGCCAGCAGCCAAGCTGGGGGACCTCTCGGCTACACCTTC
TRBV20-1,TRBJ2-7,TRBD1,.,CSARATGGRSYEQYF,TGCAGTGCTAGGGCGACAGGGGGCCGGTCCTACGAGCAGTACTTC
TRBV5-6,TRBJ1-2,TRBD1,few,CASSLWVQGYGYTF,TGTGCCAGCAGCTTGTGGGTACAGGGGTATGGCTACACCTTC
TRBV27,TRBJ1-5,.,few,CASSPRGPYQPQHF,TGTGCCAGCAGCCCCCGGGGCCCGTATCAGCCCCAGCATTTT
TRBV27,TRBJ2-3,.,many,CASSSRGPPGDTQYF,TGTGCCAGCAGCTCGAGGGGACCGCCCGGGGATACGCAGTATTTT
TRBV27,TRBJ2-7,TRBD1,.,CASSRTGSIDEQYF,TGTGCCAGCAGTCGGACAGGGAGTATCGACGAGCAGTACTTC
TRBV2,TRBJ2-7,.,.,CASSEAGGWYEQYF,TGTGCCAGCAGTGAGGCTGGAGGGTGGTACGAGCAGTACTTC
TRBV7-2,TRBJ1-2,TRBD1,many,CASSLPWGQGANGYTF,TGTGCCAGCAGCTTACCTTGGGGACAGGGGGCGAATGGCTACACCTTC
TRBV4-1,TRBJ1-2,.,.,CASSQDYRGRGDYGYTF,TGCGCCAGCAGCCAAGATTATAGGGGCAGGGGAGACTATGGCTACACCTTC
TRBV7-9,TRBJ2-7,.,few,CASSLQRGYEQYF,TGTGCCAGCAGCCTACAAAGGGGCTACGAGCAGTACTTC
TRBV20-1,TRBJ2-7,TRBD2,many,CSATPLAGHFYEQYF,TGCAGTGCTACCCCACTAGCGGGCCACTTTTACGAGCAGTACTTC
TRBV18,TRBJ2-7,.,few,CASSPPYGTAGYEQYF,TGTGCCAGCTCACCACCGTATGGGACAGCGGGTTACGAGCAGTACTTC
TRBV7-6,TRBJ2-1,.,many,CASSLLAASYNEQFF,TGTGCCAGCAGCTTATTAGCGGCCTCCTACAATGAGCAGTTCTTC
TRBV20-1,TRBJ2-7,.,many,CSARILLGDNEQYF,TGCAGTGCTAGAATTCTGCTAGGGGACAACGAGCAGTACTTC
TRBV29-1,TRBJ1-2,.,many,CSVEDPSRPENYGYTF,TGCAGCGTTGAAGATCCAAGCCGCCCAGAGAACTATGGCTACACCTTC
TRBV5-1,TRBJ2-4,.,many,CASSPIGSKNIQYF,TGCGCCAGCAGCCCTATCGGTTCCAAAAACATTCAGTACTTC
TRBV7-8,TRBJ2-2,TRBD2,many,CASSPVLTSGGRGTGELFF,TGTGCCAGCAGCCCCGTCTTAACTAGCGGGGGACGGGGCACCGGGGAGCTGTTTTTT
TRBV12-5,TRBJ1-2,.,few,CASDSLSGGYTF,TGTGCTAGTGACAGCCTGAGTGGTGGCTACACCTTC
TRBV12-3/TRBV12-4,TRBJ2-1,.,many,CASGKVSYNEQFF,TGTGCCAGCGGAAAGGTCTCCTACAATGAGCAGTTCTTC
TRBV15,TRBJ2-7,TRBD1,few,CATSNGQGIYEQYF,TGTGCCACCAGCAACGGACAGGGGATATACGAGCAGTACTTC
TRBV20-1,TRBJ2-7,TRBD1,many,CSARGLGQGIDEQYF,TGCAGTGCCCGGGGGCTGGGACAGGGGATCGACGAGCAGTACTTC
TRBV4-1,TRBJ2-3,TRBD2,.,CASSQDLGLALTSTDTQYF,TGCGCCAGCAGCCAAGATTTGGGACTAGCGTTAACTAGCACAGATACGCAGTATTTT
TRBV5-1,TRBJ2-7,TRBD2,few,CASSLGPGSGVYEQYF,TGCGCCAGCAGCTTGGGACCCGGGAGCGGGGTCTACGAGCAGTACTTC
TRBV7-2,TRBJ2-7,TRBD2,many,CASSLSLAGIDEQYF,TGTGCCAGCAGCCTATCGCTAGCGGGAATCGACGAGCAGTACTTC
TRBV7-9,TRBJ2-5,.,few,CGAQVQETQYF,TGTGGGGCCCAGGTACAAGAGACCCAGTACTTC
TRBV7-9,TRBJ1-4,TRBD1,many,CASSLNRDRVF,TGTGCCAGCAGCTTAAACCGGGACAGGGTCTTT
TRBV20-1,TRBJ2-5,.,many,CSARPTRKGTQYF,TGCAGTGCTAGACCCACTAGGAAGGGGACCCAGTACTTC
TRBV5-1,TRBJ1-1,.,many,CASRKGGNTEAFF,TGCGCCAGCAGAAAGGGGGGGAACACTGAAGCTTTCTTT
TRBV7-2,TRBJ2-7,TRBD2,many,CASSYLPSGRPREQYF,TGTGCCAGCAGCTACCTCCCTAGCGGACGGCCCCGAGAGCAGTACTTC
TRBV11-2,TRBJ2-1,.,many,CASSLARAEGGYNEQFF,TGTGCCAGCAGCTTAGCTAGAGCGGAGGGTGGGTACAATGAGCAGTTCTTC
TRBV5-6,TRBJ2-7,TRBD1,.,CASSWGQGGYEQYF,TGTGCCAGCAGCTGGGGACAGGGAGGCTACGAGCAGTACTTC
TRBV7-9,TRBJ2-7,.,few,CASSLASDSDEQYF,TGTGCCAGCAGCTTAGCGTCGGACAGCGACGAGCAGTACTTC
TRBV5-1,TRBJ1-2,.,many,CASSVGTPRNYGYTF,TGCGCCAGCAGCGTCGGGACCCCGAGGAACTATGGCTACACCTTC
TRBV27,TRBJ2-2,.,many,CASSFRFRNTGELFF,TGTGCCAGCAGTTTCAGATTCCGGAACACCGGGGAGCTGTTTTTT
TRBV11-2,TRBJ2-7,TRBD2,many,CASSLGLAGGEQYF,TGTGCCAGCAGCTTAGGACTAGCGGGTGGTGAGCAGTACTTC
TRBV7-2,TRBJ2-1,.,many,CASSLDEQFF,TGTGCCAGCAGCTTGGACGAGCAGTTCTTC
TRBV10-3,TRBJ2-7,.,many,CAISEGSPYEQYF,TGTGCCATCAGTGAAGGCTCCCCCTACGAGCAGTACTTC
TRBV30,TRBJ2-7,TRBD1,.,CAWEGTGLSYEQYF,TGTGCCTGGGAAGGGACAGGACTTTCCTACGAGCAGTACTTC
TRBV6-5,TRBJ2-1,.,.,CASSYGAREQFF,TGTGCCAGCAGTTACGGGGCTAGAGAGCAGTTCTTC
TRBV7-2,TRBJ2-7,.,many,CASSLEGRNIYEQYF,TGTGCCAGCAGCTTAGAGGGCAGGAATATATACGAGCAGTACTTC
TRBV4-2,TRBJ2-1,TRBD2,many,CASSQDLGLAGGARFF,TGTGCCAGCAGCCAAGATTTGGGACTAGCGGGAGGAGCTAGGTTCTTC
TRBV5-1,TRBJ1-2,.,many,CASSPDMGGNYGYTF,TGCGCCAGCAGCCCGGACATGGGGGGTAACTATGGCTACACCTTC
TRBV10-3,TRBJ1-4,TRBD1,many,CAIRGGQGVNEKLFF,TGTGCCATCAGGGGAGGACAGGGCGTTAATGAAAAACTGTTTTTT
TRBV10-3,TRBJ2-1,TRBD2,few,CAIRGRESQYNEQFF,TGTGCCATCAGAGGGCGGGAGAGTCAATACAATGAGCAGTTCTTC
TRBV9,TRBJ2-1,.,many,CASRDPRSSYNEQFF,TGTGCCAGCAGAGATCCCCGGAGCTCCTACAATGAGCAGTTCTTC
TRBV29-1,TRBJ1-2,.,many,CSVEDGSGLNYGYTF,TGCAGCGTTGAAGATGGGTCAGGACTAAACTATGGCTACACCTTC
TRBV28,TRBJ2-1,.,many,CASSLRNNEQFF,TGTGCCAGCAGTTTAAGAAACAATGAGCAGTTCTTC
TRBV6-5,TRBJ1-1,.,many,CASSYSPGPNTEAFF,TGTGCCAGCAGTTACTCCCCAGGGCCGAACACTGAAGCTTTCTTT
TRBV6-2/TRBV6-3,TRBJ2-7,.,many,CASSYSSGMRGREQYF,TGTGCCAGCAGTTACTCGAGCGGTATGCGGGGGCGCGAGCAGTACTTC
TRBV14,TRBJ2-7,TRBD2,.,CASSPRLAGGPTYEQYF,TGTGCCAGCAGCCCCCGACTAGCGGGAGGCCCCACCTACGAGCAGTACTTC
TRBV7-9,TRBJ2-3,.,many,CASSFPGELADTQYF,TGTGCCAGCAGCTTCCCAGGGGAACTGGCAGATACGCAGTATTTT
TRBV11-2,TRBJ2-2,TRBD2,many,CASSGHTSGRTTGELFF,TGTGCCAGCAGCGGTCACACTAGCGGGAGAACTACCGGGGAGCTGTTTTTT
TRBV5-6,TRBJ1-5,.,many,CASSLQNSNQPQHF,TGTGCCAGCAGCCTACAGAATAGCAATCAGCCCCAGCATTTT
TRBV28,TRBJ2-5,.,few,CASNKQGLQETQYF,TGTGCCAGCAATAAACAGGGACTCCAAGAGACCCAGTACTTC